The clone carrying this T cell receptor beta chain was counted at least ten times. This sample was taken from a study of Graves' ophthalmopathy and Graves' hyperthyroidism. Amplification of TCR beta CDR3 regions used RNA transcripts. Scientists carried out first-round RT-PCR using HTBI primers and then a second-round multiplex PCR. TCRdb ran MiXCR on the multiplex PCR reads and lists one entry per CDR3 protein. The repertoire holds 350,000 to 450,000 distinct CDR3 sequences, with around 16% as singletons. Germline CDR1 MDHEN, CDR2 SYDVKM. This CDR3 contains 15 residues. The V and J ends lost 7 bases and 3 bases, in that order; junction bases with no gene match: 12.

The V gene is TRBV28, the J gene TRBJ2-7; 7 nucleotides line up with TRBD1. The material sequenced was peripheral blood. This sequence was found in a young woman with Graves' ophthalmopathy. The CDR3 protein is CASTTREGQNYEQYF. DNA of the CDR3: TGTGCCAGCACTACAAGAGAGGGACAGAACTACGAGCAGTACTTC.